This T cell receptor (beta chain) was recorded in a study of OX40 agonist ivuxolimab in advanced cancers. The CDR3 runs to 14 residues. Notes on this clone: The antigen is not known.

Study-wide findings and caveats: Partial responders dosed at 0.1-3.0 mg/kg displayed clonal expansion ranking among the lowest. Clonal expansion by week 6 occurred in CD4+ and CD8+ blood T cells (at 0.1 to 3.0 mg/kg).

TCRdb's table, derived via immunoSEQ multiplex PCR, lists solely in-frame clones and lacks some. The sample consists of under 40,000 clones, roughly 89% of them appearing once. The rearrangement links TRBV1 to TRBJ2-4; the D call in the table, TRBD1, was not verified against the DNA. TRBV1 is annotated as a pseudogene. Specimen: CD4+ or CD8+ T cells sorted from blood, collected in a trial of the OX40 agonist ivuxolimab. The sequence came from an adult with an advanced solid tumor such as melanoma, head and neck, liver or kidney cancer. The CDR3 sequence is CTSRLQGRWDIQYF. CDR3 bases: TGCACCAGCCGATTACAGGGTAGGTGGGACATTCAGTACTTC.